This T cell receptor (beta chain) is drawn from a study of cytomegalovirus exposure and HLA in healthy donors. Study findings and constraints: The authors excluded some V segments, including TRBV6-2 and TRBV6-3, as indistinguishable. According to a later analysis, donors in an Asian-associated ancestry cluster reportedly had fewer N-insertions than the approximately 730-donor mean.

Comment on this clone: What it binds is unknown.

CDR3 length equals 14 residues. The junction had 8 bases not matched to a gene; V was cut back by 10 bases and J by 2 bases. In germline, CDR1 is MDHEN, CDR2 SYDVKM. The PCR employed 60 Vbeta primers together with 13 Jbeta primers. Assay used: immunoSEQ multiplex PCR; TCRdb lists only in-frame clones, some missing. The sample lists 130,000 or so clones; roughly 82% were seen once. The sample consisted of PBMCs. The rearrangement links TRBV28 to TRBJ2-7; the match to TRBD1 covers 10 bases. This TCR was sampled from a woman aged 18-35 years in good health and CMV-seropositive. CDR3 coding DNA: TGTGCCACAGCTATCGGGACAGGGGCCTACGAGCAGTACTTC. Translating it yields CATAIGTGAYEQYF.